Listed below are T cell receptor beta chains from one sample, sequenced in a study of molecular identifiers for immune sequencing clone quantification. TCRdb independently ran MiXCR on the PCR reads; one entry per CDR3 protein. The table shows 68,000 or so distinct CDR3 sequences, with under 20% occurring only once. Sequencing was performed on naive CD8+ T cells from blood, with Jurkat cell RNA spiked in. These receptor sequences come from a human donor in good health. Some libraries in this study had Jurkat cell RNA spiked in. CDR3s include the opening cysteine and the closing phenylalanine or tryptophan. D genes are given only for firm matches. Rows may omit the clone size; those that give it use once, few, many or a size class.

abundance | j_gene | v_gene | d_gene | CDR3aa | CDR3nt
many | TRBJ1-1 | TRBV3-1 | TRBD1 | CASSRKQGMNTEAFF | TGTGCCAGCAGCCGTAAACAGGGGATGAACACTGAAGCTTTCTTT
- | TRBJ2-7 | TRBV7-6 | - | CASSLGQGVYEQYF | TGTGCCAGCAGCTTAGGCCAGGGTGTATACGAGCAGTACTTC
- | TRBJ2-4 | TRBV28 | - | CASSVLPGSRVAKNIQCF | TGTGCCAGCAGTGTCTTACCGGGGTCGAGGGTAGCCAAAAACATTCAGTGCTTC
- | TRBJ1-4 | TRBV4-1 | - | CASSQRGRSNGKLFF | TGCGCCAGCAGCCAACGCGGCAGATCTAATGGAAAACTGTTTTTT
many | TRBJ2-7 | TRBV11-2 | TRBD2 | CASSPTGASGYEQYF | TGTGCCAGCAGCCCAACCGGGGCTAGCGGCTACGAGCAGTACTTC
many | TRBJ2-4 | TRBV6-6 | TRBD1 | CASSQDRSKNIQYF | TGTGCCAGCAGCCAGGACAGGTCCAAAAACATTCAGTACTTC
- | TRBJ2-1 | TRBV29-1 | - | CSVDRYNEQFF | TGCAGCGTTGACCGTTACAATGAGCAGTTCTTC
many | TRBJ2-3 | TRBV30 | - | CAWSALASTDTQYF | TGTGCCTGGAGCGCACTTGCTAGCACAGATACGCAGTATTTT
many | TRBJ2-5 | TRBV29-1 | - | CSVVDSRKETQYF | TGCAGCGTTGTTGATAGCAGAAAAGAGACCCAGTACTTC
many | TRBJ1-2 | TRBV6-6 | TRBD1 | CASSYTFTGQGASNYGYTF | TGTGCCAGCAGTTATACTTTTACGGGACAGGGGGCGTCTAACTATGGCTACACCTTC
many | TRBJ2-3 | TRBV18 | - | CASSSISTDTQYF | TGTGCCAGCTCCAGCATTAGCACAGATACGCAGTATTTT
few | TRBJ2-1 | TRBV7-3 | TRBD2 | CASSLLGGSSYNEQFF | TGTGCCAGCAGCTTACTTGGCGGGAGCTCCTACAATGAGCAGTTCTTC
- | TRBJ2-1 | TRBV6-2/TRBV6-3 | TRBD2 | CASRFLAGGPGNEQFF | TGTGCCAGCAGATTTCTAGCGGGAGGGCCGGGAAATGAGCAGTTCTTC
- | TRBJ2-5 | TRBV9 | - | CASSADGGTQYF | TGTGCCAGCAGCGCGGACGGAGGGACCCAGTACTTC
few | TRBJ1-5 | TRBV18 | - | CASSPVENQPQHF | TGTGCCAGCTCACCGGTAGAGAATCAGCCCCAGCATTTT
many | TRBJ1-1 | TRBV4-1 | - | CASSQPWGVATEAFF | TGCGCCAGCAGCCAGCCCTGGGGAGTCGCGACTGAAGCTTTCTTT
many | TRBJ2-1 | TRBV4-3 | - | CASSPGLSSYNEQFF | TGCGCCAGCAGCCCAGGACTCAGCTCCTACAATGAGCAGTTCTTC
many | TRBJ2-1 | TRBV29-1 | TRBD2 | CSVEDMMGLAGGRQFF | TGCAGCGTTGAAGATATGATGGGACTAGCGGGAGGTAGACAGTTCTTC
many | TRBJ2-2 | TRBV12-3/TRBV12-4 | - | CASSLLLEKNTGELFF | TGTGCCAGCAGTTTACTTCTCGAAAAGAACACCGGGGAGCTGTTTTTT
many | TRBJ2-2 | TRBV3-1 | - | CASSQDLWQLNTGELFF | TGTGCCAGCAGCCAAGATTTGTGGCAGCTGAACACCGGGGAGCTGTTTTTT
many | TRBJ2-3 | TRBV9 | - | CASNEGRTSTDTQYF | TGTGCCAGCAACGAGGGACGGACTAGCACAGATACGCAGTATTTT
many | TRBJ2-5 | TRBV29-1 | TRBD2 | CSVEDRTSGLQETQYF | TGCAGCGTTGAAGATCGTACTAGCGGGTTACAAGAGACCCAGTACTTC
many | TRBJ2-2 | TRBV2 | - | CASSPTVTGELFF | TGTGCCAGCAGCCCGACAGTCACCGGGGAGCTGTTTTTT
many | TRBJ2-7 | TRBV27 | TRBD1 | CASKQQGSYEQYF | TGTGCCAGCAAACAACAGGGGTCCTACGAGCAGTACTTC
- | TRBJ2-1 | TRBV4-1 | - | CASSQASHEQFF | TGCGCCAGCAGCCAAGCGTCCCATGAGCAGTTCTTC
many | TRBJ2-7 | TRBV12-3/TRBV12-4 | TRBD1 | CASSKLGTAYEQYF | TGTGCCAGCAGTAAACTCGGGACAGCCTACGAGCAGTACTTC
many | TRBJ2-3 | TRBV12-3/TRBV12-4 | TRBD2 | CASSANRDYTDTQYF | TGTGCCAGCAGTGCCAACCGGGACTACACAGATACGCAGTATTTT
many | TRBJ2-3 | TRBV19 | TRBD1 | CASSIRTGTSTDTQYF | TGTGCCAGTAGTATCCGGACAGGGACCAGCACAGATACGCAGTATTTT
- | TRBJ2-2 | TRBV9 | - | CASGAPLTGELFF | TGTGCCAGCGGCGCCCCACTAACCGGGGAGCTGTTTTTT
many | TRBJ1-1 | TRBV20-1 | - | CSGGLNTEAFF | TGCAGTGGAGGGCTAAACACTGAAGCTTTCTTT
many | TRBJ2-3 | TRBV5-4 | TRBD1 | CASSEPGQGALSTDTQYF | TGTGCCAGCAGCGAACCCGGACAGGGGGCCCTCTCGACAGATACGCAGTATTTT
many | TRBJ2-5 | TRBV6-5 | TRBD2 | CASSEPGTSGPEVQYF | TGTGCCAGCAGTGAGCCCGGGACTAGCGGGCCGGAGGTCCAGTACTTC
- | TRBJ2-1 | TRBV27 | - | CASSFVASSYNEQFF | TGTGCCAGCAGTTTCGTAGCTTCTTCCTACAATGAGCAGTTCTTC
many | TRBJ2-7 | TRBV6-2/TRBV6-3 | TRBD1 | CASSYSKWTGEPEQYF | TGTGCCAGCAGTTACTCGAAGTGGACAGGGGAGCCCGAGCAGTACTTC
many | TRBJ2-1 | TRBV3-1 | TRBD2 | CASNPSGTSYNEQFF | TGTGCCAGCAACCCTAGCGGGACATCCTACAATGAGCAGTTCTTC
many | TRBJ2-2 | TRBV7-9 | TRBD2 | CASSLFLAGATGELFF | TGTGCCAGCAGCTTATTTTTAGCGGGGGCCACCGGGGAGCTGTTTTTT
many | TRBJ2-7 | TRBV28 | TRBD1 | CASSLRGLEQYF | TGTGCCAGCAGTTTAAGGGGGCTGGAGCAGTACTTC
- | TRBJ2-1 | TRBV27 | TRBD2 | CASSPGTSGDEQFF | TGTGCCAGCAGTCCCGGGACTAGCGGAGATGAGCAGTTCTTC
many | TRBJ2-1 | TRBV7-9 | - | CASSPTSNEQFF | TGTGCCAGCAGCCCGACTTCCAATGAGCAGTTCTTC
- | TRBJ2-7 | TRBV21-1 | - | CASSRNDPTYEQYF | TGTGCCAGCAGCCGTAACGACCCAACCTACGAGCAGTACTTC
few | TRBJ1-5 | TRBV28 | - | CACSFLEQGYQPQHF | TGTGCCTGCAGTTTCTTGGAACAGGGTTATCAGCCCCAGCATTTT
many | TRBJ2-1 | TRBV9 | TRBD2 | CASSVDGTSGRAPFRNEQFF | TGTGCCAGCAGCGTAGATGGGACTAGCGGGAGGGCCCCATTTCGCAATGAGCAGTTCTTC
many | TRBJ1-1 | TRBV27 | - | CASSFGPQRTHEVAFF | TGTGCCAGCAGTTTTGGGCCTCAGCGGACTCACGAGGTAGCTTTCTTT
many | TRBJ2-7 | TRBV2 | TRBD1 | CASSEWGQGAGEQYF | TGTGCCAGCAGTGAATGGGGCCAGGGGGCTGGCGAGCAGTACTTC
many | TRBJ2-1 | TRBV7-2 | - | CASSLGGTSYNEQFF | TGTGCCAGCAGCTTAGGAGGGACCTCCTACAATGAGCAGTTCTTC
- | TRBJ2-1 | TRBV10-3 | TRBD1 | CAISDRDREDEQFF | TGTGCCATCAGTGACCGGGACAGGGAGGATGAGCAGTTCTTC
many | TRBJ2-1 | TRBV12-3/TRBV12-4 | - | CASSLTLFNEQFF | TGTGCCAGCAGTTTGACCCTCTTTAATGAGCAGTTCTTC
many | TRBJ1-1 | TRBV9 | - | CASSVGGATEAFF | TGTGCCAGCAGCGTTGGGGGGGCCACTGAAGCTTTCTTT
- | TRBJ2-7 | TRBV4-1 | - | CASSQVAGASYEQYF | TGCGCCAGCAGCCAAGTCGCCGGAGCCTCCTACGAGCAGTACTTC
many | TRBJ2-7 | TRBV7-9 | - | CASSPPGSGEQYF | TGTGCCAGCAGCCCACCCGGGAGCGGCGAGCAGTACTTC
many | TRBJ2-7 | TRBV29-1 | - | CSAEAGDGSYEQYF | TGCAGCGCTGAAGCAGGGGACGGGTCCTACGAGCAGTACTTC
many | TRBJ2-2 | TRBV24-1 | TRBD1 | CATSDRTGVSGELFF | TGTGCCACCAGTGATCGGACAGGGGTCTCCGGGGAGCTGTTTTTT
many | TRBJ1-1 | TRBV2 | TRBD1 | CASSGKTGRKTEAFF | TGTGCCAGCAGTGGCAAGACAGGGCGGAAAACTGAAGCTTTCTTT